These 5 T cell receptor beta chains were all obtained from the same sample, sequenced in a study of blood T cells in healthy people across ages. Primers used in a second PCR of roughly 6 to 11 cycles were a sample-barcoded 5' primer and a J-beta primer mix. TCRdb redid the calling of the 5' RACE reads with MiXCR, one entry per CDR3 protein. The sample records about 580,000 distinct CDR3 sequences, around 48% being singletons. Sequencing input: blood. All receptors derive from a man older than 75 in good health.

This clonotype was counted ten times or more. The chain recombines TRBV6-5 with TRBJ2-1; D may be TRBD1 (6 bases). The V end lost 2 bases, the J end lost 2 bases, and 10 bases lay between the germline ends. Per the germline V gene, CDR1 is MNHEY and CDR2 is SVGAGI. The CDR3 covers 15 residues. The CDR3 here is CASSYGGPTYNEQFF. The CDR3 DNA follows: TGTGCCAGCAGTTACGGGGGCCCGACCTACAATGAGCAGTTCTTC.

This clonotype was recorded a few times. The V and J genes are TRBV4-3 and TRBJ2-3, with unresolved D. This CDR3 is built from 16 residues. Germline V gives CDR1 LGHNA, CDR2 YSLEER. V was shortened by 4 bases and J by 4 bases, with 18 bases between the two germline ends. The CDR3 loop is CASSPLSSLVPDTQYF. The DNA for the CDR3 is TGCGCCAGCAGCCCCCTAAGTAGCCTGGTCCCAGATACGCAGTATTTT.

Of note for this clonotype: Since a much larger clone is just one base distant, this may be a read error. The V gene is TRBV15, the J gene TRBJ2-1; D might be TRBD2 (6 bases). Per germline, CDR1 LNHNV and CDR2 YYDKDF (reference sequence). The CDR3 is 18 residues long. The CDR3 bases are TGTGCCACCAGCAGAGGGGCCCCCGGGGACTCCTCCAACAATGAGCAGTTCTTC. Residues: CATSRGAPGDSSNNEQFF.

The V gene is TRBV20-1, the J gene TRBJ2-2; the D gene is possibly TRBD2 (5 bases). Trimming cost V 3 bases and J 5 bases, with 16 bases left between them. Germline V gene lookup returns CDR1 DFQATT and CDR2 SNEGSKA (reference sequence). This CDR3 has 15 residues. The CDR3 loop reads CSARAPGFLTGELFF. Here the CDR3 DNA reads TGCAGTGCTAGGGCCCCGGGGTTTCTAACCGGGGAGCTGTTTTTT.

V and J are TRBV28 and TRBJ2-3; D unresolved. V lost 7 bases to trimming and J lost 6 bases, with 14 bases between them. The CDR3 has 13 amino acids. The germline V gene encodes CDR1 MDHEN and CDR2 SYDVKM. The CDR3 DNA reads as TGTGCCAGCATCCGACGTGAGAGGGATACGCAGTATTTT. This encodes CASIRRERDTQYF.